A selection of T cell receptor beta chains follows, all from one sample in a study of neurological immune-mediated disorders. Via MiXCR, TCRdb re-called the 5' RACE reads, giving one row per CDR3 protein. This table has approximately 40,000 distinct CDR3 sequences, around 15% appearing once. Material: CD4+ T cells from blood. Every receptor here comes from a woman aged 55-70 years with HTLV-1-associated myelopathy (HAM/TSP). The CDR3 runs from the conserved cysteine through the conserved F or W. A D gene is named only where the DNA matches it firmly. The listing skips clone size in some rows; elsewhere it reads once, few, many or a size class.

TGCGCCAGCAGCTTGGTGGCTAGCGGAACCTACGAGCAGTACTTC	CASSLVASGTYEQYF	TRBD2	TRBV5-1	many	TRBJ2-7
TGTGCCAGCAGTGAACGAAGGGGCGGAAACACCATATATTTT	CASSERRGGNTIYF	-	TRBV2	many	TRBJ1-3
TGCGCCAGCAGCTTGGGACAGGGGGAAAGTGTTGAAAAACTGTTTTTT	CASSLGQGESVEKLFF	TRBD1	TRBV5-1	many	TRBJ1-4
TGTGCCAGCAGCATAAGGGGGCAGAATTCACCCCTCCACTTT	CASSIRGQNSPLHF	TRBD1	TRBV9	medium-sized	TRBJ1-6
-	CASSFYICSATPWTGGNYGYTF	-	TRBV7-2	-	TRBJ1-2
TGTGCCAGCAGTTACTTTCTGGGCCGAAGGGCAGATACGCAGTATTTT	CASSYFLGRRADTQYF	-	TRBV6-6	many	TRBJ2-3
TGTGCCAGCAGCCCGCGGGGGAACACCGGGGAGCTGTTTTTT	CASSPRGNTGELFF	-	TRBV6-6	many	TRBJ2-2
TGCGCCAGCAGCGAACAGGGGGCTGACACTGAAGCTTTCTTT	CASSEQGADTEAFF	TRBD1	TRBV5-1	many	TRBJ1-1
TGTGCCAGCAGCGTCCAAGGAGGAAACACCATATATTTT	CASSVQGGNTIYF	-	TRBV5-5	many	TRBJ1-3
TGTGCCAGCAGTTTAGATGCAGGGATTCGTGGCTACACCTTC	CASSLDAGIRGYTF	-	TRBV12-3/TRBV12-4	few	TRBJ1-2
TGCAGCGTTGTGGGGACAGGATACTATGGCTACACCTTC	CSVVGTGYYGYTF	TRBD1	TRBV29-1	many	TRBJ1-2
TGCGCCAGCCGCTCGACACGCGTGAACACTGAAGCTTTCTTT	CASRSTRVNTEAFF	-	TRBV4-1	many	TRBJ1-1
TGCAGTGCTAGAGCTGGCAGGGGGAATAATCAGCCCCAGCATTTT	CSARAGRGNNQPQHF	TRBD1	TRBV20-1	many	TRBJ1-5
TGCAGCGTGATCGGGTCCCCCTTCGGGAAAAAACTGTTTTTT	CSVIGSPFGKKLFF	-	TRBV29-1	-	TRBJ1-4
TGTGCCAGCAGCTTGGACAGGGGGATCGTAGAGACCCAGTACTTC	CASSLDRGIVETQYF	TRBD1	TRBV5-6	many	TRBJ2-5
TGTGCCAGCAGTTTTAGGCAGGGGTCGGGCACTGAAGCTTTCTTT	CASSFRQGSGTEAFF	-	TRBV12-3/TRBV12-4	many	TRBJ1-1
TGTGCCAGCAGCTTACGACTAGCGGGGGGGCCAGGGGGAGAGACCCAGTACTTC	CASSLRLAGGPGGETQYF	TRBD2	TRBV19	many	TRBJ2-5
TGCGCCAGCCCCGTCCCGAGGGAACAGGCCCCGAACACTGAAGCTTTCTTT	CASPVPREQAPNTEAFF	-	TRBV5-1	medium-sized	TRBJ1-1
TGTGCCAGTAGTTCAGGGAGGTATGGCTACACCTTC	CASSSGRYGYTF	-	TRBV19	few	TRBJ1-2
TGTGCCAGCAGCTTAGTAGGTGATGTGGGTGAGCAGTTCTTC	CASSLVGDVGEQFF	-	TRBV13	-	TRBJ2-1
TGTGCCAGCACGTCGGGGACTAGCGGGAGATTTGACAATGAGCAGTTCTTC	CASTSGTSGRFDNEQFF	TRBD2	TRBV12-3/TRBV12-4	many	TRBJ2-1
TGCGCCAGCAGCTTGGTCGGACAGGGGTATGCAGATACGCAGTATTTT	CASSLVGQGYADTQYF	TRBD1	TRBV5-1	many	TRBJ2-3
TGCAGTGCTAGCGGCGGGGGGGCGGGAGATACGCAGTATTTT	CSASGGGAGDTQYF	TRBD2	TRBV20-1	many	TRBJ2-3
TGCAGTGCTATAAGGTGGAGCTCCTACAATGAGCAGTTCTTC	CSAIRWSSYNEQFF	-	TRBV20-1	-	TRBJ2-1
TGCAGCGTTGATGGACAGGGGGCCTTAGGGAATGAGCAGTTCTTC	CSVDGQGALGNEQFF	TRBD1	TRBV29-1	many	TRBJ2-1
TGTGCCATCAGTGAGTCAAGGGGGGACACCGGGGAGCTGTTTTTT	CAISESRGDTGELFF	-	TRBV10-3	many	TRBJ2-2
TGTGCCAGCTCACCTTTTTCAGGGGATCCAACCTACGAGCAGTACTTC	CASSPFSGDPTYEQYF	-	TRBV18	many	TRBJ2-7
TGCAGCTCTACGACAGGGGGCAGGGACACTGAAGCTTTCTTT	CSSTTGGRDTEAFF	TRBD1	TRBV29-1	many	TRBJ1-1
TGTGCCAGCAGCTCCCAACTTCGGGCTGAAGCTTTCTTT	CASSSQLRAEAFF	-	TRBV7-8	many	TRBJ1-1
TGCGCCAGCAGCTTCGGAGGTGCCAAAAACATTCAGTACTTC	CASSFGGAKNIQYF	-	TRBV5-1	many	TRBJ2-4
TGCGCCAGCAGCTTGTCCGGTCCTCAATACGAGCAGTACTTC	CASSLSGPQYEQYF	-	TRBV5-1	medium-sized	TRBJ2-7
TGTGCCAGCAGGAGGGGGAGCTCTGGAAACACCATATATTTT	CASRRGSSGNTIYF	-	TRBV3-1	many	TRBJ1-3
TGCAGTGCTAGCCTTAACAGGGTGTCGGACGAGCAGTACTTC	CSASLNRVSDEQYF	-	TRBV20-1	many	TRBJ2-7
TGCGCCAGCAGCCCCGGGACAAGGGAAGAGACCCAGTACTTC	CASSPGTREETQYF	-	TRBV5-1	many	TRBJ2-5
TGCGCCAGCAGCTTGGGACAGGCATGGAGAAGACAGAACACTGAAGCTTTCTTT	CASSLGQAWRRQNTEAFF	-	TRBV5-1	many	TRBJ1-1
TGTGCCAGTACCGTCAGGACAGGGGATAACAATGGCTACACCTTC	CASTVRTGDNNGYTF	TRBD1	TRBV19	few	TRBJ1-2
TGCGCCAGCAGCTTGGGCAGTACTGGAAACACCATATATTTT	CASSLGSTGNTIYF	-	TRBV5-1	many	TRBJ1-3
TGCAGTGCTAGGAGGGCCTTAGCGGGGATTCCCGTTGAGCAGTTCTTC	CSARRALAGIPVEQFF	TRBD2	TRBV20-1	many	TRBJ2-1
TGCAGTGCGGGACAGGGAGGCTACGAGCAGTACTTC	CSAGQGGYEQYF	TRBD1	TRBV20-1	many	TRBJ2-7
TGTGCCAGCAGTTGGTCTGGGGCAGAAAAACTGTTTTTT	CASSWSGAEKLFF	-	TRBV27	many	TRBJ1-4
TGCAGTGCTAGAGATTCGGTGCAGCTTGGAAACACCATATATTTT	CSARDSVQLGNTIYF	-	TRBV20-1	many	TRBJ1-3
TGCGCCAGCAGCCAAGAATCCGGGACAGGTTATGGCTACACCTTC	CASSQESGTGYGYTF	TRBD1	TRBV4-1	-	TRBJ1-2
TGTGCCAGCAGCTTGGGGTTTGGCTATGGCTACACCTTC	CASSLGFGYGYTF	-	TRBV5-6	many	TRBJ1-2
TGTGCCAGCAGTGGGGGACAGGGAAAAGAGCAGTACTTC	CASSGGQGKEQYF	TRBD1	TRBV25-1	many	TRBJ2-7
TGCGCCAGCAGCCCTGCGGGGGGGCTTCAGCATCAGACCCAGCATTTT	CASSPAGGLQHQTQHF	-	TRBV5-1	-	TRBJ1-5
TGTGCCAGCAGTTTAAGCGGGGGCGACGGAGATACGCAGTATTTT	CASSLSGGDGDTQYF	TRBD2	TRBV7-2	medium-sized	TRBJ2-3
TGTGCCAGCAGCTTAGGGGCCCTAGCGGGGGGGCTCAATGAGCAGTTCTTC	CASSLGALAGGLNEQFF	TRBD2	TRBV7-9	many	TRBJ2-1
TGTGCCAGCAGTGACCCCGCAGGGGGCCCTAGCACAGATACGCAGTATTTT	CASSDPAGGPSTDTQYF	TRBD1	TRBV6-4	many	TRBJ2-3
TGTGCCAGCAGCGTGTCGCAGAACACTGAAGCTTTCTTT	CASSVSQNTEAFF	-	TRBV9	many	TRBJ1-1
TGTGCCAGCAGCCGGGACATCTCTGGAAACACCATATATTTT	CASSRDISGNTIYF	-	TRBV6-5	many	TRBJ1-3
TGCAGTGCGCGGTCCATCCAAGAGACCCAGTACTTC	CSARSIQETQYF	-	TRBV20-1	many	TRBJ2-5
TGTGCCAGCAGCTCGGCCGGTGGGGTCGTCCAGTACTTC	CASSSAGGVVQYF	-	TRBV7-9	many	TRBJ2-4
TGCAGTGCTAGACAGATGCGGGGGCGGGATTACTGGGCCTACAATGAGCAGTTCTTC	CSARQMRGRDYWAYNEQFF	-	TRBV20-1	many	TRBJ2-1
TGCAGTGCGATACCGTCGGGACCAGACGCGCAGGGTTGGTACCGGTACGAGCAGTACTTC	CSAIPSGPDAQGWYRYEQYF	-	TRBV20-1	many	TRBJ2-7
TGTGCCAGCAGTTTAGAGGGGGGAAACACTGAAGCTTTCTTT	CASSLEGGNTEAFF	-	TRBV6-6	many	TRBJ1-1
TGTGCCATCAGTGATTGGCGAACTGAAGCTTTCTTT	CAISDWRTEAFF	-	TRBV10-3	many	TRBJ1-1
TGCGCCAGCAGCCCTGGGGGGCACACTGAAGCTTTCTTT	CASSPGGHTEAFF	-	TRBV5-1	many	TRBJ1-1
TGTGCCAGCAGTAAAAGGACTAGCAGCCGTATAGATACGCAGTATTTT	CASSKRTSSRIDTQYF	TRBD2	TRBV6-5	-	TRBJ2-3
TGTGCCAGCAGCAGGACCTGGAATCAGCCCCAGCATTTT	CASSRTWNQPQHF	-	TRBV7-2	once	TRBJ1-5
TGCAGCGTTGAGGGGGACACCAACTATGGCTACACCTTC	CSVEGDTNYGYTF	-	TRBV29-1	-	TRBJ1-2